The clone carrying this TCR beta chain appeared a few times. It was with a sample-barcoded 5' primer and a J-beta primer mix that a second PCR of roughly 7 to 12 cycles was run. TCRdb processed the 5' RACE reads anew with MiXCR; each CDR3 protein has one entry. The sample yields about 570,000 distinct CDR3 sequences, 27% seen once. This sample stems from a study of blood T cells in healthy people across ages. Germline assignment: CDR1 SEHNR and CDR2 FQNEAQ (reference sequence). The CDR3 contains 14 residues. The chain is built from TRBV7-9 and TRBJ2-5; 8 bases map to TRBD2. The J call may not be correct, given that the DNA end is closer to TRBJ2-1. Sequenced material: blood. The TCR originated in a woman aged 70 to 79 in good health. Written as DNA, the CDR3 is TGTGCCAGCAGCCAAGGGACTAGGAGCAATGAGCAGTTCTTC. Encoded protein: CASSQGTRSNEQFF.